A single TCR beta chain is shown here with its context. Per the germline V gene, CDR1 is SGDLS and CDR2 is YYNGEE. With 1 base clipped from V and 5 bases from J, the junction kept 9 bases outside the gene matches. This CDR3 contains 16 residues. The data derive from a study of shared clonotypes between healthy human individuals. Assay: immunoSEQ multiplex PCR; the TCRdb copy retains only in-frame clones and omits some. This sample yields 400,000 to 500,000 clones, of which 75% to 85% are seen a single time; 10% to 15% belongs to the top ten. The unsorted samples had around 100 million PBMCs used for genomic DNA.

The rearrangement joins TRBV9 to TRBJ2-5; 9 nucleotides align to TRBD1. The sequence was obtained from a woman in her thirties or forties in good health. Some clones in this sample may be carry-over from other donors' samples. Sequences were obtained from PBMCs. CDR3 sequence: CASSVQQGAPGETQYF. Written as DNA, the CDR3 is TGTGCCAGCAGCGTACAACAGGGGGCGCCAGGGGAGACCCAGTACTTC.